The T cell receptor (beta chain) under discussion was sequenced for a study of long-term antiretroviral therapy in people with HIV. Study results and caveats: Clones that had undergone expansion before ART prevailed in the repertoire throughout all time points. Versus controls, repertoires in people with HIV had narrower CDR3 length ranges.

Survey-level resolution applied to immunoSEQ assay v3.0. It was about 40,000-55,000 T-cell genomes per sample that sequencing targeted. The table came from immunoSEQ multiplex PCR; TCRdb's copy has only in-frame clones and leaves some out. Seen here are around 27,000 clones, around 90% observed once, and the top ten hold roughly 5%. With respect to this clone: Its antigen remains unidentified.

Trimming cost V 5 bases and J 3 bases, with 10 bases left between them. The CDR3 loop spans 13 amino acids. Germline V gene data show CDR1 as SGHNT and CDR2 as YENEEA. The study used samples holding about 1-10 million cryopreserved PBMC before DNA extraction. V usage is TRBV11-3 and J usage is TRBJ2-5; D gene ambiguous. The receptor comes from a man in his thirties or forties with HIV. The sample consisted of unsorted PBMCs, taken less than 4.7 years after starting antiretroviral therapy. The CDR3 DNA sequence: TGTGCCAGCAGCACAAATCAGGAAGAGACCCAGTACTTC. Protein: CASSTNQEETQYF. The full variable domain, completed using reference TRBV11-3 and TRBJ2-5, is EAGVVQSPRYKIIEKKQPVAFWCNPISGHNTLYWYLQNLGQGPELLIRYENEEAVDDSQLPKDRFSAERLKGVDSTLKIQPAELGDSAVYLCASSTNQEETQYFGPGTRLLVL.